The rows below give T cell receptor beta chains drawn from one sample of a study of regulatory T cells in long-lasting Graves disease. TCRdb processed the multiplex PCR reads anew with MiXCR; each CDR3 protein has one entry. The table records 360,000 or so distinct CDR3 sequences, roughly 17% of them present only once. These data also formed part of another study, on T cells in Graves' hyperthyroidism and ophthalmopathy.

Source: peripheral blood mononuclear cells (PBMCs), taken at new diagnosis, from a patient treated with antithyroid drugs. The source of these receptors is a woman younger than 35 with Graves disease. Each CDR3 is given with its conserved first and last residue. The D gene is left open where the match is weak. Size tells how often a clone was seen (once, few, many) or the class of an expanded clone, and some rows leave it out.

many	TRBV5-1	TRBJ2-7	TRBD1	CASSAGRDRVLVIQYF	TGCGCCAGCAGCGCGGGCCGGGACAGGGTATTGGTAATCCAGTACTTC
many	TRBV3-1	TRBJ1-2	NA	CASSQDVGNAYGYTF	TGTGCCAGCAGCCAAGATGTGGGGAACGCCTATGGCTACACCTTC
many	TRBV7-2	TRBJ2-2	NA	CASSSRVGSGELFF	TGTGCCAGCAGCTCCCGAGTCGGGTCCGGGGAGCTGTTTTTT
NA	TRBV20-1	TRBJ2-5	TRBD2	CSARAGTSRETQYF	TGCAGTGCTAGAGCCGGGACTAGCAGGGAGACCCAGTACTTC
many	TRBV10-2	TRBJ2-5	NA	CASSTGQETQYF	TGCGCCAGCAGCACCGGGCAAGAGACCCAGTACTTC
many	TRBV3-1	TRBJ2-7	TRBD2	CASSQNGGAAVEQYF	TGTGCCAGCAGCCAAAACGGGGGGGCGGCCGTCGAGCAGTACTTC
few	TRBV20-1	TRBJ2-1	NA	CSARVASRLYNEQFF	TGCAGTGCTAGAGTGGCTAGCCGACTCTACAATGAGCAGTTCTTC
many	TRBV3-1	TRBJ2-7	NA	CASRQGRAIGGQYF	TGTGCCAGCAGACAGGGCAGAGCGATAGGAGGGCAGTACTTC
NA	TRBV5-1	TRBJ2-1	TRBD2	CASSRSGTSGFYNEQFF	TGCGCCAGCAGCCGCTCCGGGACTAGCGGATTCTACAATGAGCAGTTCTTC
few	TRBV5-4	TRBJ2-3	TRBD1	CASSRIRDRGEATDTQYF	TGTGCCAGCAGCCGAATACGGGACAGGGGTGAAGCCACAGATACGCAGTATTTT
many	TRBV13	TRBJ2-7	NA	CASSLGLHEQYF	TGTGCCAGCAGCTTAGGTCTCCACGAGCAGTACTTC
many	TRBV13	TRBJ1-2	NA	CASSSRVVTIYGYTF	TGTGCCAGCAGCTCTCGGGTCGTCACTATTTATGGCTACACCTTC
few	TRBV7-9	TRBJ2-7	TRBD1	CASSQGDSLSSYEQYF	TGCGCCAGCAGCCAAGGGGACAGCCTTAGCTCCTACGAGCAGTACTTC
NA	TRBV5-8	TRBJ2-2	TRBD2	CASSLAGTSVSTGELFF	TGTGCCAGCAGCCTGGCCGGGACTAGCGTAAGCACCGGGGAGCTGTTTTTT
few	TRBV18	TRBJ2-1	NA	CASSPQKILYNEQFF	TGTGCCAGCTCACCACAAAAAATACTCTACAATGAGCAGTTCTTC
NA	TRBV9	TRBJ2-3	TRBD2	CASSVAGSGGPGGTQYF	TGTGCCAGCAGCGTAGCGGGTAGCGGGGGACCCGGGGGTACGCAGTATTTT
few	TRBV18	TRBJ1-1	NA	CASSQRTVGTEAFF	TGTGCCAGCTCCCAAAGGACAGTCGGCACTGAAGCTTTCTTT
many	TRBV6-9	TRBJ2-5	NA	CASSSQRAQETQYF	TGTGCCAGCAGTTCACAGAGAGCCCAAGAGACCCAGTACTTC
few	TRBV13	TRBJ1-3	NA	CASRRGEPNTIYF	TGTGCCAGCAGGAGGGGGGAACCGAACACCATATATTTT
many	TRBV28	TRBJ2-3	TRBD1	CASSLMGQGAGDTQYF	TGTGCCAGCAGTTTGATGGGACAGGGGGCCGGAGATACGCAGTATTTT
few	TRBV27	TRBJ1-4	TRBD1	CASRGRTGEAEKLFF	TGTGCCAGCAGGGGCAGAACAGGGGAGGCTGAAAAACTGTTTTTT
many	TRBV9	TRBJ2-1	NA	CASSVISALNYNEQFF	TGTGCCAGCAGCGTAATTAGCGCCTTGAACTACAATGAGCAGTTCTTC
many	TRBV7-2	TRBJ2-4	TRBD2	CASSSPGLAGDAKNIQYF	TGTGCCAGCAGCTCACCGGGACTAGCGGGAGATGCCAAAAACATTCAGTACTTC